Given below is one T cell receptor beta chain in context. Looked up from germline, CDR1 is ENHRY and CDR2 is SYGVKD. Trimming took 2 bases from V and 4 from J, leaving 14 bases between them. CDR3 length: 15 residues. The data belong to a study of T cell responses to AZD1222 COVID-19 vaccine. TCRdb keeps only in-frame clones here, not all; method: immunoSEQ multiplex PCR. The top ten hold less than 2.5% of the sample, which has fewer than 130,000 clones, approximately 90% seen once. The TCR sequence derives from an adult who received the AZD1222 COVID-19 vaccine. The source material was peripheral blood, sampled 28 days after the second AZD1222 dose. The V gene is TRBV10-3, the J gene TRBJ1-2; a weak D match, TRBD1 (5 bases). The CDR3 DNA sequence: TGTGCCATCAGTGAGGCGTCAGGGATTACCTATGGCTACACCTTC. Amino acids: CAISEASGITYGYTF.